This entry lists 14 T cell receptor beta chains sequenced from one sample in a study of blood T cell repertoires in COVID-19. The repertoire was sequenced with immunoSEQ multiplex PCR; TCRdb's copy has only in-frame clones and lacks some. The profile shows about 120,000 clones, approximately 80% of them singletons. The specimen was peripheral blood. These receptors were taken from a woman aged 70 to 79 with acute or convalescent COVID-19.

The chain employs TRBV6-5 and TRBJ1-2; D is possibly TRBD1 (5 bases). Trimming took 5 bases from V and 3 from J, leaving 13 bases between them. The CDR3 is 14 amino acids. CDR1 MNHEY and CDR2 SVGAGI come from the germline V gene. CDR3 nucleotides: TGTGCCAGCAGTCCAGTCCTACAGGACTATGGCTACACCTTC. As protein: CASSPVLQDYGYTF.

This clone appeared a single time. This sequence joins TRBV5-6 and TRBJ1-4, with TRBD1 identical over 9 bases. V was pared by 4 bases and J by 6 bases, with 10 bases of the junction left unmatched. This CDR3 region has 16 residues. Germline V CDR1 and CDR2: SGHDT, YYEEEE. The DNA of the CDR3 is TGTGCCAGCAGCGCCCCATTGGGGACAGGGTATGAAAAACTGTTTTTT. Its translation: CASSAPLGTGYEKLFF.

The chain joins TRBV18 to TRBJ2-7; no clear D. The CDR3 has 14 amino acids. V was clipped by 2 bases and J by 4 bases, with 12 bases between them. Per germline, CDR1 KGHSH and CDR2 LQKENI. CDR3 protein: CASSPASQPYEQYV. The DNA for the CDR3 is TGTGCCAGCTCACCAGCGTCCCAACCTTACGAGCAGTACGTC.

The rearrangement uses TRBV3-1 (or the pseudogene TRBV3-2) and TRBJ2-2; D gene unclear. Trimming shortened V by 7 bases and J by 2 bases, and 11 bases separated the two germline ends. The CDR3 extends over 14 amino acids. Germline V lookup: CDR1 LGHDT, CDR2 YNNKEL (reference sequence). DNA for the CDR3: TGTGCCAGCAAACGGGTTGCCAACACCGGGGAGCTGTTTTTT. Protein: CASKRVANTGELFF.

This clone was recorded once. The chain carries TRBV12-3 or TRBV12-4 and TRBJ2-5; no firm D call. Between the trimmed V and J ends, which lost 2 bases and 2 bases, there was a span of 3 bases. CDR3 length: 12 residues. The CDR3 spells CASSLRQETQYF. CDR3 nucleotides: TGTGCCAGCAGTTTACGGCAAGAGACCCAGTACTTC.

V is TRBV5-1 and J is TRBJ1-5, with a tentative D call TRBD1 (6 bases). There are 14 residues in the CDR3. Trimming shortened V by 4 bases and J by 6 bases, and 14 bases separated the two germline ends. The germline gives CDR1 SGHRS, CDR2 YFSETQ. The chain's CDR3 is CASSPTGLRQPQHF. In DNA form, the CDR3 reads TGCGCCAGCAGCCCGACAGGTCTGCGTCAGCCCCAGCATTTT.

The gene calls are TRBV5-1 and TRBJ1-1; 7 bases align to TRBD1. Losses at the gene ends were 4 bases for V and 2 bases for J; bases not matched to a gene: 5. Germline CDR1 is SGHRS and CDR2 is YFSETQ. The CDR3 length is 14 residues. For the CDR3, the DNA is TGCGCCAGCAGCGGAAGGGACAGCAACACTGAAGCTTTCTTT. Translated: CASSGRDSNTEAFF. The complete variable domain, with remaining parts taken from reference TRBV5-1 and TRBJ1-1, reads KAGVTQTPRYLIKTRGQQVTLSCSPISGHRSVSWYQQTPGQGLQFLFEYFSETQRNKGNFPGRFSGRQFSNSRSEMNVSTLELGDSALYLCASSGRDSNTEAFFGQGTRLTVV.

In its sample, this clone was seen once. CDR3 nucleotides: TGTGCCATCAGAAAGGACTCACCGGGCAATAATGAGCAGTTCTTC. It yields the protein CAIRKDSPGNNEQFF. The chain recombines TRBV10-3 with TRBJ2-1, with D perhaps matching TRBD2 (5 bases). This CDR3 is 15 amino acids long. Germline V gives CDR1 ENHRY, CDR2 SYGVKD. V lost 6 bases and J lost 7, with 19 bases in between.

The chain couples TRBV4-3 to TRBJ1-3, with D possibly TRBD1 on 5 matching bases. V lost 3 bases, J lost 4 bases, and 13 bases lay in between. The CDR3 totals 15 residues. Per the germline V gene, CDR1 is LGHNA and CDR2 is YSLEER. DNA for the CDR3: TGCGCCAGCAGCCAGGGACGGGGGAGCGGAAACACCATATATTTT. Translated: CASSQGRGSGNTIYF.

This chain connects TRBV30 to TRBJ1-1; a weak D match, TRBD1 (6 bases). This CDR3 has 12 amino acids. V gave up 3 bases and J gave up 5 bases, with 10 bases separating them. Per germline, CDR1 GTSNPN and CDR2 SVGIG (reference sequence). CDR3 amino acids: CAWRPQGTEAFF. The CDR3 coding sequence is TGTGCCTGGAGACCACAGGGTACTGAAGCTTTCTTT.

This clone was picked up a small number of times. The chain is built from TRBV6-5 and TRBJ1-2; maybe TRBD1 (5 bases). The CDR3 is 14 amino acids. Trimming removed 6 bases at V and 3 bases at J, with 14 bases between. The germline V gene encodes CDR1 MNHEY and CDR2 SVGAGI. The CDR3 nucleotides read TGTGCCAGCAGCTCGACGGGGGGTTACTATGGCTACACCTTC. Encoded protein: CASSSTGGYYGYTF.

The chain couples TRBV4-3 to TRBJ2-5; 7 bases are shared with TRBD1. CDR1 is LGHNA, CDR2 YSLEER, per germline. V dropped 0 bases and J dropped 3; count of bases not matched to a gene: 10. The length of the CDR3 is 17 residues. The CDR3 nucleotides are TGCGCCAGCAGCCAAGAGCTTCTTGACAGGGCGGAAGAGACCCAGTACTTC. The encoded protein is CASSQELLDRAEETQYF.

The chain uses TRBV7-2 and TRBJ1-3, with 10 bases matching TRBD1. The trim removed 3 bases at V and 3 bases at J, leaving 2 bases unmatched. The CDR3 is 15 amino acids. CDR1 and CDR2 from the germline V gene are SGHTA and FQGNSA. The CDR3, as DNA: TGTGCCAGCAGCTTCCGGACAGGGGGTGGAAACACCATATATTTT. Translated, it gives CASSFRTGGGNTIYF.

The CDR3 loop is CASSLWRVQGLAGRQETQYF. DNA of the CDR3: TGTGCCAGCAGCCTATGGAGGGTGCAGGGGCTAGCGGGGAGGCAAGAGACCCAGTACTTC. The rearrangement links TRBV7-8 to TRBJ2-5, with 9 bases identical to TRBD2. CDR3 length: 20 residues. CDR1 and CDR2 (germline): SGHVS, FQNEAQ. Germline trimming cut 5 bases from V and 2 bases from J; bases unmatched to any gene: 21.